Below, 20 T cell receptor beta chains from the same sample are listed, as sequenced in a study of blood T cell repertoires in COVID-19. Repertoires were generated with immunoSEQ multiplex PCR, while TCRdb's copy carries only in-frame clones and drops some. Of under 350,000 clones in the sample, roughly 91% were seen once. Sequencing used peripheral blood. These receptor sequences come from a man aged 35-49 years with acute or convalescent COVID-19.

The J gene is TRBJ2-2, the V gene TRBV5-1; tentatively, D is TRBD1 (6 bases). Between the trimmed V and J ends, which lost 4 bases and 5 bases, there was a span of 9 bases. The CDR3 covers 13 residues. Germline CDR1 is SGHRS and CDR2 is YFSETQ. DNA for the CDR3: TGCGCCAGCAGCCAACAGGGTACCGGGGAGCTGTTTTTT. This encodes CASSQQGTGELFF.

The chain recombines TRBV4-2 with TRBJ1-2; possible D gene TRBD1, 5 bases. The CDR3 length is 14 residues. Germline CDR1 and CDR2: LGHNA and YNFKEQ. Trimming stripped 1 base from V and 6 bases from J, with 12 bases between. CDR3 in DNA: TGTGCCAGCAGCCAAGGAGACCTCAGGGATGGCTACACCTTC. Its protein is CASSQGDLRDGYTF.

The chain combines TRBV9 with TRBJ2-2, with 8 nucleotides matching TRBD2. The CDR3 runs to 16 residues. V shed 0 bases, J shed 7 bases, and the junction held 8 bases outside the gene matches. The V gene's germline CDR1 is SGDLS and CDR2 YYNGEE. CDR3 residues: CASSVGSGGIVGELFF. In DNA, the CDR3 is TGTGCCAGCAGCGTAGGCAGCGGGGGTATCGTCGGGGAGCTGTTTTTT.

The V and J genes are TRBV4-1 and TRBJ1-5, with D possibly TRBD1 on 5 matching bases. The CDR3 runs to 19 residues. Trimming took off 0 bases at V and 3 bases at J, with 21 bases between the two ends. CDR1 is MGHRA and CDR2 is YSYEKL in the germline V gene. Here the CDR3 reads CASSQDSAGLINPNQPQHF. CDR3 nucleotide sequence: TGCGCCAGCAGCCAAGATTCGGCGGGACTTATTAATCCCAATCAGCCCCAGCATTTT.

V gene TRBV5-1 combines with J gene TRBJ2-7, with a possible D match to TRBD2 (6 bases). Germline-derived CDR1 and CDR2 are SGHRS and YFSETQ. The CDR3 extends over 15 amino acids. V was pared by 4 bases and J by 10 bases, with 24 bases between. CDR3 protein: CASSDGRTTKANQYF. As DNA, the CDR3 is TGCGCCAGCAGCGACGGACGGACTACCAAGGCGAATCAGTACTTC. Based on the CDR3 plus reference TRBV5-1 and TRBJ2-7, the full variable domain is KAGVTQTPRYLIKTRGQQVTLSCSPISGHRSVSWYQQTPGQGLQFLFEYFSETQRNKGNFPGRFSGRQFSNSRSEMNVSTLELGDSALYLCASSDGRTTKANQYFGPGTRLTVT.

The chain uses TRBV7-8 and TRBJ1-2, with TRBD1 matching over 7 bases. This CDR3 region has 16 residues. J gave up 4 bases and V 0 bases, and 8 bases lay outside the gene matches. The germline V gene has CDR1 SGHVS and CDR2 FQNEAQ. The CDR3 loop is CASSLATGAPTYGYTF. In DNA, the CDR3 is TGTGCCAGCAGCTTAGCTACAGGGGCTCCTACCTATGGCTACACCTTC.

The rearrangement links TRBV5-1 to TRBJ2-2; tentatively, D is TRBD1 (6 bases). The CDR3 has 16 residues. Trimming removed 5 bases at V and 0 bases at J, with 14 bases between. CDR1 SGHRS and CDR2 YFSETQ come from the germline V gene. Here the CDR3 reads CASSSFRGTNTGELFF. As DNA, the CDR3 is TGCGCCAGCAGTTCCTTTAGGGGGACGAACACCGGGGAGCTGTTTTTT. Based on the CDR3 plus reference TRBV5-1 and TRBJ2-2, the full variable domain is KAGVTQTPRYLIKTRGQQVTLSCSPISGHRSVSWYQQTPGQGLQFLFEYFSETQRNKGNFPGRFSGRQFSNSRSEMNVSTLELGDSALYLCASSSFRGTNTGELFFGEGSRLTVL.

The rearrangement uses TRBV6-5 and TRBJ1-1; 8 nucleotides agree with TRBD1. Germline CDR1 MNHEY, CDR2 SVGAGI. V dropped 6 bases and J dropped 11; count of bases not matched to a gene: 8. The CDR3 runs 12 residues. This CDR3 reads CASRRDRGRAFF. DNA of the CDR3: TGTGCCAGCAGACGAGACAGGGGCCGGGCTTTCTTT.

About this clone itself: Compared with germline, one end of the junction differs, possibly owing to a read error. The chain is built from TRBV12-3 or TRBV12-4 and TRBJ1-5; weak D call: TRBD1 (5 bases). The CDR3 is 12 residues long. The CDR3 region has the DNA TGTGCCAGCAGACAGGACAATCAACCCCAGCATTTT. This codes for CASRQDNQPQHF.

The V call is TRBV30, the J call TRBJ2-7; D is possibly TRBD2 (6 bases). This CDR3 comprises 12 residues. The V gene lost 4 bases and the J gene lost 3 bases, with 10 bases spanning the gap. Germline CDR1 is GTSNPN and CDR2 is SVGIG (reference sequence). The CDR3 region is CAWTRDHYEQYF. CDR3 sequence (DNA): TGTGCCTGGACGCGGGATCACTACGAGCAGTACTTC.

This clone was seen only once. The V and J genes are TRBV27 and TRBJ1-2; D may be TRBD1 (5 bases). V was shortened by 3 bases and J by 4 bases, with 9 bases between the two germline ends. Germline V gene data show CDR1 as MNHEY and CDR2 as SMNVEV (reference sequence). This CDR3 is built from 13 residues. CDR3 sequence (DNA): TGTGCCAGCAGTTTTCAGGGTCGCTATGGCTACACCTTC. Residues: CASSFQGRYGYTF.

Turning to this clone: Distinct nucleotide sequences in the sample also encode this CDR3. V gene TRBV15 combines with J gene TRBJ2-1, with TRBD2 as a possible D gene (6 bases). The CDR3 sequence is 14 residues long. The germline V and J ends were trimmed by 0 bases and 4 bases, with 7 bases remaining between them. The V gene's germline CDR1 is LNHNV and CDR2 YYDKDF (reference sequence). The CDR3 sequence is CATSREGGYNEQFF. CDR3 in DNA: TGTGCCACCAGCAGAGAAGGAGGGTACAATGAGCAGTTCTTC.

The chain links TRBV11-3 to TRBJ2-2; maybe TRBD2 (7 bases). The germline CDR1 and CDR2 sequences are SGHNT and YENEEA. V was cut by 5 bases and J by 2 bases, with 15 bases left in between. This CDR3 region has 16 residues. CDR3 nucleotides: TGTGCCAGCAGCCGGTTCGGGGGGCCTAACACCGGGGAGCTGTTTTTT. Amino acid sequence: CASSRFGGPNTGELFF.

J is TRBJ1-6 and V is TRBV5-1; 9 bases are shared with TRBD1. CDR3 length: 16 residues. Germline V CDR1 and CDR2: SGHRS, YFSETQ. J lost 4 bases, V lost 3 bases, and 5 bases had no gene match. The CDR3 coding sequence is TGCGCCAGCAGCTCATTGGACAGGGGTTATAATTCACCCCTCCACTTT. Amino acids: CASSSLDRGYNSPLHF.

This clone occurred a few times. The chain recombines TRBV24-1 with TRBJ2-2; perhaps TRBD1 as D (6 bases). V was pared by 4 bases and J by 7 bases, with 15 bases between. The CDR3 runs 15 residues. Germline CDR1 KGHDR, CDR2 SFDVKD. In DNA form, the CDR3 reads TGTGCCACCAGTGACTTCACAGGGAGTGTCGGGGAGCTGTTTTTT. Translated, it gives CATSDFTGSVGELFF.

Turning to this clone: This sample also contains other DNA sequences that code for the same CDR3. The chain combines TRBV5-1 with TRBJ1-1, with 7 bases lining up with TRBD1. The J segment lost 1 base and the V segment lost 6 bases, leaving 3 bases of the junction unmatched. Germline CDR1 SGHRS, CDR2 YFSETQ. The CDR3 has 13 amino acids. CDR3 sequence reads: CASIGQENTEAFF. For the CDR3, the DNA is TGCGCCAGCATAGGACAGGAGAACACTGAAGCTTTCTTT. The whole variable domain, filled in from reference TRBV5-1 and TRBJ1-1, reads KAGVTQTPRYLIKTRGQQVTLSCSPISGHRSVSWYQQTPGQGLQFLFEYFSETQRNKGNFPGRFSGRQFSNSRSEMNVSTLELGDSALYLCASIGQENTEAFFGQGTRLTVV.

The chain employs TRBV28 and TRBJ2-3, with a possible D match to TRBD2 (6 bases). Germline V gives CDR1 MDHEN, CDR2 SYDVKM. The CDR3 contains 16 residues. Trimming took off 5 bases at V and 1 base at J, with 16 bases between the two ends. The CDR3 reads CASSGTSPRRTDTQYF. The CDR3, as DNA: TGTGCCAGCAGTGGCACTAGCCCCAGACGCACAGATACGCAGTATTTT.

CDR3 in DNA: TGTGCCAGCTCTCCTCTGGACAGGGCTTTCTCTGGAAACACCATATATTTT. Its protein product is CASSPLDRAFSGNTIYF. The chain recombines TRBV18 with TRBJ1-3; 8 bases match TRBD1. J gave up 0 bases and V 6 bases, and 10 bases lay outside the gene matches. CDR3 size: 17 residues. In germline, CDR1 is KGHSH, CDR2 LQKENI.

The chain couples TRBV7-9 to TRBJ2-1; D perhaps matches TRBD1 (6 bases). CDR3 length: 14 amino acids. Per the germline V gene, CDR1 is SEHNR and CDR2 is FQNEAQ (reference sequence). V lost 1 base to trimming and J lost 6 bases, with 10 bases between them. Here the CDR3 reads CASSLEGTPNEQFF. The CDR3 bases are TGTGCCAGCAGCTTAGAAGGGACACCCAATGAGCAGTTCTTC.

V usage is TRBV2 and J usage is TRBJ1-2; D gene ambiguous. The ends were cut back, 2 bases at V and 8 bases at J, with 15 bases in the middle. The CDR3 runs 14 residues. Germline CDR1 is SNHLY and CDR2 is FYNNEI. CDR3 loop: CASSERAGESGYTF. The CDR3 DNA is TGTGCCAGCAGTGAAAGAGCCGGGGAGTCGGGCTACACCTTC.